This record looks at one T cell receptor (beta chain) sequence and its context. Its antigen has not been determined. Per-base qualities were not stored, and no clone one base away is much larger. Sequences MNHNS (CDR1) and SASEGT (CDR2) are obtained from the germline V gene. The germline V end is reduced by 3 bases and the J end by 7 bases; junction bases left unmatched: 7. The CDR3 measures 15 amino acids from cysteine to phenylalanine. The DNA shown is the 45-base CDR3, in frame from base 1. This entry comes from a study of blood T cell repertoires in COVID-19 (dated by TCRdb to 2018 to 2021). At the level of the whole study: The collaborator samples originated in the United States, Italy and Spain and spanned the acute and convalescent phases of COVID-19. The material from the prospective study consisted of cDNA or gDNA derived from T cells, B-cell-depleted T cells, or PBMCs. The repertoires were made available in a free public database intended to serve as a resource for research on the immune response to SARS-CoV-2. Deeply sampled blood TCRbeta repertoires from subjects exposed to, actively infected with, or recovered from COVID-19 were included in the dataset. Sample metadata almost always included a de-identified subject ID, COVID-19 status, age in years and sex. The samples were drawn from the first 160 participants of the ongoing ImmuneRACE study and from 950 to 1,500 subjects provided by 6 global collaborators. Where available, HLA class I and class II types were obtained from metadata supplied by the sample provider rather than from assay-based typing.

Collaborating institutions collected whole blood in K2EDTA tubes following their own protocols. For TCRbeta analysis, collaborators shipped samples in one of three forms: frozen whole blood, isolated PBMCs, or DNA extracted from either of those sample types. TCRbeta CDR3 regions were amplified from genomic DNA by means of the immunoSEQ Assay, a bias-controlled multiplex PCR. Turning to the authors' computational methods: The number of nucleated cells in each sample was estimated by amplification of reference gene primers within the assay. To quantify the absolute abundance of each unique TCRbeta CDR3 rearrangement, sequence reads were collapsed and filtered. For each sample, productive Simpson clonality was calculated as the square root of Simpson's diversity index across productive rearrangements. TCRdb obtained this table from immuneACCESS and retained in-frame rearrangements with V and J assigned. These tables miss some clones; where compared with another copy, unresolved V genes account for less than half of the shortfall, and the remainder is unexplained. V, J and clone size were drawn from that table, and D and trimming were deduced from the DNA. The sample table records about 230,000 clones; over 70% of these occur just once. Approximately 7.2% of the sample is held by the ten biggest clonotypes.

Results the study describes overall, beyond this receptor: The amount of clinical and demographic metadata varied by source and participant and was provided uncurated.

The source material was peripheral blood. Recombination joined TRBV6-1 with TRBJ1-5, with 9 bases aligning to TRBD1. The clonotype originates from a woman of 80 years or more with acute or convalescent COVID-19. At the DNA level, the sequence is TGTGCCAGCAGTGACCCGGACAGGGGAAGACAGCCCCAGCATTTT. It translates to CASSDPDRGRQPQHF.